This T cell receptor (beta chain) is from a study of Siglec-9 on CD8 T cells in melanoma (dated by TCRdb to between 2017 and 2020). Describing the broader study: The study investigated Siglec-9 expression on CD8+ T cells and the role of Siglec-9 in regulating T cells in the melanoma tumor microenvironment. Findings and caveats that apply to the study as a whole: An effector memory CD8+ T-cell subset that appeared to accumulate within melanoma tumors was reported to be marked and regulated by Siglec-9.

Libraries were prepared through the immunoSEQ multiplex PCR assay. This immuneACCESS table, as held by TCRdb, lists in-frame sequences with V and J called but not all clones. Of the missing ones, under half trace to an unresolved V gene in checked studies; the others have no known cause. In this sample the table shows roughly 35,000 clones, about 86% of which occur a single time. The ten largest clonotypes hold about 1.8% of the sample. In the germline V gene, CDR1 corresponds to SQVTM and CDR2 to ANQGSEA. Including the terminal cysteine and phenylalanine, the CDR3 comprises 14 residues. Left in the record is the CDR3 DNA by itself, 42 bases read in frame from the first base. V was cut back by 2 bases and J by 0 bases, leaving a gap of 8 bases between them. A word on this clone: No antigen is known for it. No per-base quality is available; no much larger clone lies one base away.

Recombination joined TRBV29-1 with TRBJ1-3, with the D gene too uncertain to name. The specimen was Siglec-9- CD8+ T cells sorted from blood. The meaning of the sample's cell subset or site label: CD8 T cells lacking Siglec-9. This sequence was found in a human donor in good health. The nucleotide sequence is TGCAGCGTTGAACGGGTCACCTCTGGAAACACCATATATTTT. It translates to CSVERVTSGNTIYF.